Listed below are T cell receptor beta chains from one sample, sequenced in a study of radiotherapy plus CTLA-4 blockade in lung cancer. Only in-frame clones appear in the TCRdb table, and some are missing; sequencing was by immunoSEQ multiplex PCR. Of approximately 38,000 clones in the sample, just over 85% were seen once. The sample consisted of peripheral blood, taken from a patient treated with radiotherapy plus ipilimumab. Every receptor here comes from a human donor with non-small cell lung cancer whose response to radiotherapy plus ipilimumab could not be evaluated. Each CDR3 is given with its conserved first and last residue. Fields, in order: clone size, V gene, J gene, D gene, CDR3 DNA, CDR3 protein. The D gene is left open where the match is weak. Expanded clones get a size class; other rows say once, few or many, or leave the size out.

-,TRBV5-4,TRBJ2-2,TRBD2,TGTGCCAGCAGCTTGCGCGGGAGGTCGAACACCGGGGAGCTGTTTTTT,CASSLRGRSNTGELFF
-,TRBV5-1,TRBJ2-3,TRBD2,TGCGCCAGCAGATCTAGCGGGACCACAGATACGCAGTATTTT,CASRSSGTTDTQYF
-,TRBV28,TRBJ2-5,-,TGTGCCAGCAGTTTCGTCGGTGGACAAGGGACCCAGTACTTC,CASSFVGGQGTQYF
-,TRBV5-4,TRBJ2-5,-,TGTGCCAGCAGCTTTAAGGGGGGGCAAGAGACCCAGTACTTC,CASSFKGGQETQYF
-,TRBV9,TRBJ2-1,-,TGTGCCAGCAGCGTAACCACAGGCCGGGTTGAGCAGTTCTTC,CASSVTTGRVEQFF
few,TRBV9,TRBJ2-7,-,TGTGCCAGCAGCGTAGGAGGGGGAACAACCTACGAGCAGTACTTC,CASSVGGGTTYEQYF
few,TRBV5-6,TRBJ1-6,TRBD1,TGTGCCAGCAGCTTGTTCGCCAGGGGGGATTCACCCCTCCACTTT,CASSLFARGDSPLHF
-,TRBV5-1,TRBJ2-1,TRBD2,TGCGCCAGCAGCGTTACTAGCGGGAGTCGTTACAATGAGCAGTTCTTC,CASSVTSGSRYNEQFF
-,TRBV11-2,TRBJ2-3,TRBD2,TGTGCCAGCAGCTTAGCGGGGAGGGACACAGATACGCAGTATTTT,CASSLAGRDTDTQYF
-,TRBV7-2,TRBJ1-2,TRBD1,TGTGCCAGCAGCTTAGGAGGACAGGGGGCTATAGGCTATGGCTACACCTTC,CASSLGGQGAIGYGYTF
-,TRBV4-1,TRBJ1-5,-,TGCGCCAGCAGCCAAGAGGGCCGGCAGGGGAATCAGCCCCAGCATTTT,CASSQEGRQGNQPQHF
-,TRBV6-5,TRBJ2-7,TRBD1,TGTGCCAGCAGTTACGGACAGGGAATCTACGAGCAGTACTTC,CASSYGQGIYEQYF
-,TRBV7-2,TRBJ2-7,TRBD1,TGTGCCAGCAGAATTACAGGGGTGGGGGCCTACGAGCAGTACTTC,CASRITGVGAYEQYF
few,TRBV28,TRBJ2-6,-,TGTGCCAGCAGTCTAGCCTCCAACGTCCTGACTTTC,CASSLASNVLTF
-,TRBV5-5,TRBJ2-2,-,TGTGCCAGCAGCTTGGGCGGGACGAACACCGGGGAGCTGTTTTTT,CASSLGGTNTGELFF
-,TRBV2,TRBJ2-5,TRBD2,TGTGCCAGCAGAGGACTAGCGGGTTACCAAGAGACCCAGTACTTC,CASRGLAGYQETQYF
-,TRBV5-1,TRBJ1-6,-,TGCGCCAGCAGCATGGGACAAGATAATTCACCCCTCCACTTT,CASSMGQDNSPLHF